What follows are 31 T cell receptor beta chains derived from one specimen sequenced in a study of T cells expressing NK-cell markers. TCRdb re-called the 5' RACE reads and gives one entry per CDR3 protein, without DNA. This sample contains roughly 380,000 distinct CDR3 sequences. Sequencing was done on a sample of blood T cells: a sorted CD56 or NKG2C T cell subset, CD4+ or CD8+ T cells, or bulk PBMC T cells (not recorded which). The receptors here all came from a man aged 18 to 69 in good health.

V is TRBV5-6 and J is TRBJ1-1; TCRdb calls TRBD1, which cannot be checked without DNA. This CDR3 is 16 amino acids long. The germline V gene has CDR1 SGHDT and CDR2 YYEEEE. The CDR3 here is CASSFQDRRRNTEAFF.

The V gene is TRBV11-2, the J gene TRBJ2-2; TCRdb's assignment of TRBD1 cannot be checked, as there is no DNA. Germline CDR1 is SGHAT and CDR2 is FQNNGV. This CDR3 contains 16 residues. This CDR3 is CASRKGVGAPSGELFF.

This rearrangement joins TRBV4-2 to TRBJ1-3; TCRdb's D call of TRBD1 is untestable without DNA. The germline CDR1 and CDR2 sequences are LGHNA and YNFKEQ. CDR3 length: 20 residues. CDR3 sequence reads: CASSQDGGSRGFHSGNTIYF.

The chain couples TRBV6-1 to TRBJ2-7; as DNA is missing, the TRBD2 call by TCRdb cannot be tested. This CDR3 spans 15 amino acids. CDR1 and CDR2 from the germline V gene are MNHNS and SASEGT. The CDR3: CASSELWAGSYEQYF.

The chain uses TRBV7-9 and TRBJ1-2. Per the germline V gene, CDR1 is SEHNR and CDR2 is FQNEAQ (reference sequence). The CDR3 is 15 amino acids. The CDR3 protein is CASSLGSRSGYGYTF.

The rearrangement uses TRBV5-1 and TRBJ1-4; TCRdb proposes TRBD1, but this gene call is untestable without DNA. Germline assignment: CDR1 SGHRS and CDR2 YFSETQ. This CDR3 comprises 15 residues. The CDR3 spells CASSDGVGTGEKLFF.

The genes are TRBV27 and TRBJ1-6; no DNA is available, so the TRBD1 call from TCRdb remains unchecked. Germline V lookup: CDR1 MNHEY, CDR2 SMNVEV (reference sequence). The CDR3 loop spans 15 amino acids. The CDR3 sequence: CASSFWTGGRSPLHF.

This rearrangement joins TRBV20-1 to TRBJ2-7; TCRdb's D call of TRBD2 is untestable without DNA. In germline, CDR1 is DFQATT, CDR2 SNEGSKA (reference sequence). This CDR3 contains 14 residues. The CDR3 reads CSAEGHASSWEQYF.

The chain uses TRBV6-1 and TRBJ2-1; lacking DNA, the TRBD2 call made by TCRdb goes unchecked. Germline CDR1 and CDR2: MNHNS and SASEGT. This CDR3 region has 16 residues. Here the CDR3 reads CASRAPSGLRKVEQFF.

The rearrangement uses TRBV6-1 and TRBJ2-7. The CDR3 length is 14 residues. CDR1 is MNHNS, CDR2 SASEGT, per germline. The CDR3 sequence is CASSVRRGPEEQYF.

J is TRBJ2-3 and V is TRBV29-1; the TCRdb call, TRBD1, lacks DNA for checking. This CDR3 spans 13 amino acids. Germline CDR1 and CDR2: SQVTM and ANQGSEA. CDR3: CSVPLGQRDTQYF.

The rearrangement uses TRBV9 and TRBJ1-3; TCRdb designates TRBD1, a call that cannot be tested without DNA. CDR3 length: 15 residues. Germline CDR1 reads SGDLS; CDR2 reads YYNGEE. The chain's CDR3 is CASSVGGAQGNTIYF.

The CDR3 sequence: CASASSGGILDTQYF. The chain links TRBV7-3 to TRBJ2-3; TCRdb outputs TRBD2, but without DNA this stays unchecked. This CDR3 is built from 15 residues. CDR1 and CDR2 from the germline V gene are SGHTA and FQGTGA.

The chain joins TRBV12-3 or TRBV12-4 to TRBJ1-5. The CDR3 contains 12 residues. The CDR3 protein is CASSLRSQPQHF.

V usage is TRBV5-1 and J usage is TRBJ2-7; checking the TCRdb D call of TRBD2 is not possible without DNA. This CDR3 has 15 residues. Germline V gene lookup returns CDR1 SGHRS and CDR2 YFSETQ. CDR3: CASSPRREFSYEQYF.

The gene calls are TRBV10-3 and TRBJ2-7; there is no DNA to check the TCRdb D call of TRBD1. Germline V gene sequence: CDR1 ENHRY, CDR2 SYGVKD. This CDR3 has 16 residues. The CDR3 here is CAISEPGQGRSYEQYF.

The chain joins TRBV4-2 to TRBJ2-6; TCRdb reports TRBD1, a call that lacks DNA to check it against. The CDR3 covers 20 residues. Germline assignment: CDR1 LGHNA and CDR2 YNFKEQ. This CDR3 reads CASSHLSGGARFSGANVLTF.

The chain links TRBV7-2 to TRBJ2-7; as DNA is missing, the TRBD1 call by TCRdb cannot be tested. This CDR3 contains 15 residues. Germline CDR1 is SGHTA and CDR2 is FQGNSA. The CDR3 here is CASSQRGTTHYEQYF.

This chain connects TRBV12-5 to TRBJ2-3; checking the TCRdb D call of TRBD1 is not possible without DNA. The CDR3 has 15 residues. Germline CDR1 and CDR2: LGHNT and FRNRAP. The CDR3 region is CASGLPLATVDTQYF. The entire variable domain, with the rest obtained from reference TRBV12-5 and TRBJ2-3, is as follows: DARVTQTPRHKVTEMGQEVTMRCQPILGHNTVFWYRQTMMQGLELLAYFRNRAPLDDSGMPKDRFSAEMPDATLATLKIQPSEPRDSAVYFCASGLPLATVDTQYFGPGTRLTVL.

V gene TRBV15 combines with J gene TRBJ2-5. The CDR3 length is 15 residues. The germline V gene has CDR1 LNHNV and CDR2 YYDKDF (reference sequence). The CDR3 here is CATSRVRLQRETQYF.

The chain joins TRBV25-1 to TRBJ1-2; TCRdb designates TRBD1, a call that cannot be tested without DNA. Germline CDR1 is MGHDK and CDR2 is SYGVNS. This CDR3 spans 13 amino acids. The CDR3 loop is CASSDRASSGYTF.

The rearrangement uses TRBV29-1 and TRBJ2-1; there is no DNA to check the TCRdb D call of TRBD2. Germline V gene lookup returns CDR1 SQVTM and CDR2 ANQGSEA. The CDR3 contains 16 residues. The CDR3 loop reads CSGGVLAGARYNEQFF.

This chain joins TRBV6-5 and TRBJ1-5. Germline V gene data show CDR1 as MNHEY and CDR2 as SVGAGI. The CDR3 is 15 amino acids. This CDR3 is CASSFDRSDIAAQHF.

The CDR3 spells CASSPTLGRRNTEAFF. The gene calls are TRBV6-1 and TRBJ1-1. The CDR3 length is 16 residues. CDR1 is MNHNS, CDR2 SASEGT, per germline.

The chain employs TRBV5-1 and TRBJ1-1. CDR3 length equals 14 residues. Germline lookup yields CDR1 SGHRS and CDR2 YFSETQ. CDR3 sequence reads: CASGDLRGGTEAFF.

The CDR3 here is CSAFSTSRSYNEQFF. This chain links TRBV20-1 with TRBJ2-1. This CDR3 is 15 amino acids long. Germline V gene data show CDR1 as DFQATT and CDR2 as SNEGSKA (reference sequence).

The chain recombines TRBV3-1 with TRBJ2-7; the D call of TRBD2 rests on TCRdb alone, since no DNA is present to check it. The germline V gene encodes CDR1 LGHDT and CDR2 YNNKEL (reference sequence). This CDR3 contains 14 residues. The CDR3: CASSRAGGPYEQYF.

The chain recombines TRBV12-3 or TRBV12-4 with TRBJ2-5; absent DNA, TCRdb's TRBD1 call cannot be checked. This CDR3 is 15 amino acids long. CDR3: CASRIESGTGETQYF.

The rearrangement links TRBV19 to TRBJ2-3; TCRdb's D call, TRBD1, is unchecked because there is no DNA. Germline assignment: CDR1 LNHDA and CDR2 SQIVND (reference sequence). This CDR3 has 14 residues. CDR3 protein: CASSTGYPTDTQYF.

This rearrangement joins TRBV6-1 to TRBJ2-2. The CDR3 spans 11 residues. The germline V gene has CDR1 MNHNS and CDR2 SASEGT. The CDR3 region is CASTYTGELFF.

The chain recombines TRBV20-1 with TRBJ1-6; TCRdb names TRBD1, which stays unverified in the absence of DNA. The CDR3 extends over 13 amino acids. Germline V gives CDR1 DFQATT, CDR2 SNEGSKA (reference sequence). This chain's CDR3 is CSATGTGGSPLHF.